This passage covers 3 T cell receptor beta chains from one sample sequenced in a study of memory CD4+ T cells and cytomegalovirus serostatus. The sort gate was single viable CD3+CD4+CD8-CD45RO+ cells for memory CD4+ T cells. Assay: immunoSEQ multiplex PCR; the TCRdb copy retains only in-frame clones and omits some. The sample yields approximately 61,000 clones, about three quarters seen once. Sequenced: memory CD4+ T cells from blood. Every receptor here comes from an adult in good health and CMV-seronegative. Some clones in this sample may be carry-over from other donors' samples.

This clone was detected only a few times. The rearrangement links TRBV4-1 to TRBJ1-2; 10 bases agree with TRBD1. Per the germline V gene, CDR1 is MGHRA and CDR2 is YSYEKL. With V trimmed by 3 bases and J by 5 bases, 12 bases remained unmatched. The CDR3 is 17 residues long. For the CDR3, the DNA is TGCGCCAGCAGCCATGAGGCCCGGGACAGGGGTTTATATGGCTACACCTTC. Translating it yields CASSHEARDRGLYGYTF.

This chain uses TRBV2 with TRBJ1-2, with D possibly matching TRBD1 (6 bases). The germline gives CDR1 SNHLY, CDR2 FYNNEI. The CDR3 runs to 14 residues. The germline V and J ends were trimmed by 2 bases and 4 bases, with 11 bases remaining between them. CDR3: CASSELQDSYGYTF. The CDR3 DNA is TGTGCCAGCAGTGAACTTCAGGACAGCTATGGCTACACCTTC.

This clone was seen a few times. This sequence joins TRBV30 and TRBJ1-6; D unclear. CDR1 and CDR2 (germline): GTSNPN, SVGIG (reference sequence). The ends were cut back, 0 bases at V and 5 bases at J, with 11 bases in the middle. The CDR3 covers 15 residues. CDR3: CAWSVLNPNNSPLHF. In DNA form, the CDR3 reads TGTGCCTGGAGTGTACTGAACCCAAATAATTCACCCCTCCACTTT. Filled out from reference TRBV30 and TRBJ1-6, the complete variable domain reads SQTIHQWPATLVQPVGSPLSLECTVEGTSNPNLYWYRQAAGRGLQLLFYSVGIGQISSEVPQNLSASRPQDRQFILSSKKLLLSDSGFYLCAWSVLNPNNSPLHFGNGTRLTVT.